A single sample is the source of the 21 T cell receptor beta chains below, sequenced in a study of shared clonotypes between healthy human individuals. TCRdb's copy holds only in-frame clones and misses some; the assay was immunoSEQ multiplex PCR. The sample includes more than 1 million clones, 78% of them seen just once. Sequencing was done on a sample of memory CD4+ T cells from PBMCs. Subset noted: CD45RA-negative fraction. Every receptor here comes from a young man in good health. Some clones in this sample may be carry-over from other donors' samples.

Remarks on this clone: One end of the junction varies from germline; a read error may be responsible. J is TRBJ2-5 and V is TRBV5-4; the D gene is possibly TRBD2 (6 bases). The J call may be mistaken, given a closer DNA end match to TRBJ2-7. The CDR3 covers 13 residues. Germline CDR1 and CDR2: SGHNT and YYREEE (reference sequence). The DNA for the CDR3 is TGTGCCAGCAGCTCACGGGAGTCCTTCGAGCAGTACTTC. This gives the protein CASSSRESFEQYF.

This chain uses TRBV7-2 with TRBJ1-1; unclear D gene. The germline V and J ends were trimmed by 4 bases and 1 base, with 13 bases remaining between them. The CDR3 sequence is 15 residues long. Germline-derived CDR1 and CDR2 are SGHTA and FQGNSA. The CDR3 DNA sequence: TGTGCCAGCAGCTCCCACAGCTTACAGAACACTGAAGCTTTCTTT. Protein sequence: CASSSHSLQNTEAFF.

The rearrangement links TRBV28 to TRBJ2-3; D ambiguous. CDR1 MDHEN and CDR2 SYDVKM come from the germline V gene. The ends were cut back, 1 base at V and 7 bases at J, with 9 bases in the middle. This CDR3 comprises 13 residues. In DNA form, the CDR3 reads TGTGCCAGCAGTTTATCCCCCGAGTATACGCAGTATTTT. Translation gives CASSLSPEYTQYF.

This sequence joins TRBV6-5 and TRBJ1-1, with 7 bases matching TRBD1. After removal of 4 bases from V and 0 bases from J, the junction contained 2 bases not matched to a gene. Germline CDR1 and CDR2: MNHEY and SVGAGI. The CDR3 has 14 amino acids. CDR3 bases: TGTGCCAGCAGTTCTCAGGGGGTGAACACTGAAGCTTTCTTT. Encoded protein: CASSSQGVNTEAFF.

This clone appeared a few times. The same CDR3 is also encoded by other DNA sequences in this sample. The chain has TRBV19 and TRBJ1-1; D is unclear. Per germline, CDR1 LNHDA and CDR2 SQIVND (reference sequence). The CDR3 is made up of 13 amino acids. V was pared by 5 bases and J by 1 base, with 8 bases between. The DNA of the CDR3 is TGTGCCAGTAGTCTGGGCCGGAACACTGAAGCTTTCTTT. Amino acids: CASSLGRNTEAFF.

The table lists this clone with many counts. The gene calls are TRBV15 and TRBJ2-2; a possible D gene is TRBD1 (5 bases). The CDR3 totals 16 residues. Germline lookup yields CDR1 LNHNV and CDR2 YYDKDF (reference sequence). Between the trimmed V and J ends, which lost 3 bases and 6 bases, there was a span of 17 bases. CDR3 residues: CATSSLLATGSGELFF. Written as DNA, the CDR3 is TGTGCCACCAGCAGCTTATTAGCTACAGGCTCCGGGGAGCTGTTTTTT.

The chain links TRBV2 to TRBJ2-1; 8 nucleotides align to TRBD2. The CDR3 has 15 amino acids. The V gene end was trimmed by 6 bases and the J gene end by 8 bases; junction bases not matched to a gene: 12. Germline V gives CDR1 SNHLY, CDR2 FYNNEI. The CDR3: CASSRSGRAGYEQFF. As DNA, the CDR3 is TGTGCCAGCAGCCGCAGCGGGAGAGCCGGGTATGAGCAGTTCTTC. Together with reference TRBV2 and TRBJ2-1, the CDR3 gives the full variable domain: EPEVTQTPSHQVTQMGQEVILRCVPISNHLYFYWYRQILGQKVEFLVSFYNNEISEKSEIFDDQFSVERPDGSNFTLKIRSTKLEDSAMYFCASSRSGRAGYEQFFGPGTRLTVL.

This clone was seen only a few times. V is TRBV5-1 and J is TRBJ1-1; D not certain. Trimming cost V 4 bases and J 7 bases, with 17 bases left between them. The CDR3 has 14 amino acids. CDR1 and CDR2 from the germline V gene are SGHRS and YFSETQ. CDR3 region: CASSPTPLSGEAFF. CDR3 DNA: TGCGCCAGCAGCCCAACGCCACTGTCTGGTGAAGCTTTCTTT. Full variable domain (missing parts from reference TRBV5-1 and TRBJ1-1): KAGVTQTPRYLIKTRGQQVTLSCSPISGHRSVSWYQQTPGQGLQFLFEYFSETQRNKGNFPGRFSGRQFSNSRSEMNVSTLELGDSALYLCASSPTPLSGEAFFGQGTRLTVV.

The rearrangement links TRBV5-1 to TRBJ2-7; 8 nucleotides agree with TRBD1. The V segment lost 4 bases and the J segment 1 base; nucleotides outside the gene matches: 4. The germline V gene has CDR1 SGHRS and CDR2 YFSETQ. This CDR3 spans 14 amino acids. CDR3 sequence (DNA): TGCGCCAGCAGCCTGAGGACAGGGTCCTACGAGCAGTACTTC. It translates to CASSLRTGSYEQYF.

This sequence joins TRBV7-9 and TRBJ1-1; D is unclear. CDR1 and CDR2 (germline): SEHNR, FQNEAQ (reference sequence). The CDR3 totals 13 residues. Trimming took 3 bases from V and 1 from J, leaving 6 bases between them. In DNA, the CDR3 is TGTGCCAGCAGCTTTAAGACGAACACTGAAGCTTTCTTT. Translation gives CASSFKTNTEAFF.

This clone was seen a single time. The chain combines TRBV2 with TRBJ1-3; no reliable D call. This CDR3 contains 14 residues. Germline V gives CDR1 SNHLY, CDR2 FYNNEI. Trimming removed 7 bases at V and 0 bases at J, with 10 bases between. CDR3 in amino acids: CASMTVFSGNTIYF. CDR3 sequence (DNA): TGTGCCAGCATGACGGTATTCTCTGGAAACACCATATATTTT.

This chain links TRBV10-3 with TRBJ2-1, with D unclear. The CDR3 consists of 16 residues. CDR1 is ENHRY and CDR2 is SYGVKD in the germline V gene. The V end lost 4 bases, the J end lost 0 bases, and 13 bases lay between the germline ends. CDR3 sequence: CAISAFSGSSYNEQFF. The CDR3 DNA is TGTGCCATCAGTGCCTTTAGTGGAAGCTCCTACAATGAGCAGTTCTTC.

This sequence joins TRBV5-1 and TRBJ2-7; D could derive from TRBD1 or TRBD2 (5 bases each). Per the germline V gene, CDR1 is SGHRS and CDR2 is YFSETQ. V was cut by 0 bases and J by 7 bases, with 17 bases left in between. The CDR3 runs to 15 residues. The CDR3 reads CASSLEGSGIGEQYF. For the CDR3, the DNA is TGCGCCAGCAGCTTGGAGGGGTCGGGGATTGGGGAGCAGTACTTC.

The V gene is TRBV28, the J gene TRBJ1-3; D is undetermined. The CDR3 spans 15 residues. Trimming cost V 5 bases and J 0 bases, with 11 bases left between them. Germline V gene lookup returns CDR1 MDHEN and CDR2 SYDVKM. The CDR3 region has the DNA TGTGCCAGCAGTCCACGGCTACTCTCTGGAAACACCATATATTTT. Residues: CASSPRLLSGNTIYF.

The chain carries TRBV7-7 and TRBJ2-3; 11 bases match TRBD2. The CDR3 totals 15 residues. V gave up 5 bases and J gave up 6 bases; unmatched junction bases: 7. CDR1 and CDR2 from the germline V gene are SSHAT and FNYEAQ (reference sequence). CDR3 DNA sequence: TGTGCCAGCAGCCATACTAGCGGGAGCGGGGATACGCAGTATTTT. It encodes CASSHTSGSGDTQYF.

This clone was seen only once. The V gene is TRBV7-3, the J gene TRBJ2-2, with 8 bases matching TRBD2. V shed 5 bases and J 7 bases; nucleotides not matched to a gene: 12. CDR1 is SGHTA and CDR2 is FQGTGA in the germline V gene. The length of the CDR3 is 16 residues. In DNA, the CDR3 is TGTGCCAGCAGCCTTCTCGGGGGGGCTGGCTACGGGGAGCTGTTTTTT. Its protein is CASSLLGGAGYGELFF.

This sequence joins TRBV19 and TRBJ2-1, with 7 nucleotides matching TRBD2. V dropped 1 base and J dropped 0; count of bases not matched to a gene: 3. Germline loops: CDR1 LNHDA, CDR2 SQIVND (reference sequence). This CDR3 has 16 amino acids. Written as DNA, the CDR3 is TGTGCCAGTAGTATAGGAGGCGGGAGCTCCTACAATGAGCAGTTCTTC. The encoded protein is CASSIGGGSSYNEQFF.

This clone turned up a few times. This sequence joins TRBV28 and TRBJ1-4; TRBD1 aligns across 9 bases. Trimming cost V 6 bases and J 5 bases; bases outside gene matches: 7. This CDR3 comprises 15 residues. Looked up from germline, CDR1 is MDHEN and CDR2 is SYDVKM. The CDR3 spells CASSGAGTGNEKLFF. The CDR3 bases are TGTGCCAGCAGCGGAGCCGGGACAGGGAATGAAAAACTGTTTTTT. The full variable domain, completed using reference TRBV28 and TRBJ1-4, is DVKVTQSSRYLVKRTGEKVFLECVQDMDHENMFWYRQDPGLGLRLIYFSYDVKMKEKGDIPEGYSVSREKKERFSLILESASTNQTSMYLCASSGAGTGNEKLFFGSGTQLSVL.

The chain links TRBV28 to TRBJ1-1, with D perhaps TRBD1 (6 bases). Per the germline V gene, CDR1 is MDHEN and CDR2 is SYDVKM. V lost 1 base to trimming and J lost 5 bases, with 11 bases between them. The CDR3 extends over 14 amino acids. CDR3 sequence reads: CASSLLGGQTEAFF. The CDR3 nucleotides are TGTGCCAGCAGTTTATTGGGGGGGCAGACTGAAGCTTTCTTT.

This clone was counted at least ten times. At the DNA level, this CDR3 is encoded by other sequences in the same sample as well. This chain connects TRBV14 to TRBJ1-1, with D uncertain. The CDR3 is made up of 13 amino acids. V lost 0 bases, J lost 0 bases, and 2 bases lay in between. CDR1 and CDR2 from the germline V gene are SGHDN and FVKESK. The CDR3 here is CASSQELNTEAFF. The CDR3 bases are TGTGCCAGCAGCCAAGAACTGAACACTGAAGCTTTCTTT.

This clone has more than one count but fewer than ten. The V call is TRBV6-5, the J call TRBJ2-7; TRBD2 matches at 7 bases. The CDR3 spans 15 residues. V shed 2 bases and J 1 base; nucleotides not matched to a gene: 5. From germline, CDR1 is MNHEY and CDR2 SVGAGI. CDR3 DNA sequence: TGTGCCAGCAGTTACGGCTCGCGGGGGTCCTACGAGCAGTACTTC. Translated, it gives CASSYGSRGSYEQYF.